In its sample, the clone carrying this T cell receptor beta chain was seen a few times. Time point noted: sample taken at primary tumor resection. The study sequenced unsorted whole RNA from tumor, nontumor lung or frozen PBMC. This entry comes from a study of spatial heterogeneity in lung cancer. Germline lookup yields CDR1 KGHDR and CDR2 SFDVKD. The J segment lost 5 bases and the V segment lost 6 bases, leaving 5 bases of the junction unmatched. The CDR3 length is 13 residues. A unique molecular identifier was attached to every TCR cDNA molecule. MiXCR was run by TCRdb on the 5' RACE reads, yielding one entry per CDR3 protein. The profile shows some 28,000 distinct CDR3 sequences, around 8% of them singletons.

The receptor was isolated from a female donor with early-stage non-small cell lung cancer. J is TRBJ1-2 and V is TRBV24-1; TRBD1 matches at 7 bases. This sample comprised PBMCs, obtained at surgery. As DNA, the CDR3 is TGTGCCACCAGTAGTACAGGGGAGTATGGCTACACCTTC. It specifies CATSSTGEYGYTF.